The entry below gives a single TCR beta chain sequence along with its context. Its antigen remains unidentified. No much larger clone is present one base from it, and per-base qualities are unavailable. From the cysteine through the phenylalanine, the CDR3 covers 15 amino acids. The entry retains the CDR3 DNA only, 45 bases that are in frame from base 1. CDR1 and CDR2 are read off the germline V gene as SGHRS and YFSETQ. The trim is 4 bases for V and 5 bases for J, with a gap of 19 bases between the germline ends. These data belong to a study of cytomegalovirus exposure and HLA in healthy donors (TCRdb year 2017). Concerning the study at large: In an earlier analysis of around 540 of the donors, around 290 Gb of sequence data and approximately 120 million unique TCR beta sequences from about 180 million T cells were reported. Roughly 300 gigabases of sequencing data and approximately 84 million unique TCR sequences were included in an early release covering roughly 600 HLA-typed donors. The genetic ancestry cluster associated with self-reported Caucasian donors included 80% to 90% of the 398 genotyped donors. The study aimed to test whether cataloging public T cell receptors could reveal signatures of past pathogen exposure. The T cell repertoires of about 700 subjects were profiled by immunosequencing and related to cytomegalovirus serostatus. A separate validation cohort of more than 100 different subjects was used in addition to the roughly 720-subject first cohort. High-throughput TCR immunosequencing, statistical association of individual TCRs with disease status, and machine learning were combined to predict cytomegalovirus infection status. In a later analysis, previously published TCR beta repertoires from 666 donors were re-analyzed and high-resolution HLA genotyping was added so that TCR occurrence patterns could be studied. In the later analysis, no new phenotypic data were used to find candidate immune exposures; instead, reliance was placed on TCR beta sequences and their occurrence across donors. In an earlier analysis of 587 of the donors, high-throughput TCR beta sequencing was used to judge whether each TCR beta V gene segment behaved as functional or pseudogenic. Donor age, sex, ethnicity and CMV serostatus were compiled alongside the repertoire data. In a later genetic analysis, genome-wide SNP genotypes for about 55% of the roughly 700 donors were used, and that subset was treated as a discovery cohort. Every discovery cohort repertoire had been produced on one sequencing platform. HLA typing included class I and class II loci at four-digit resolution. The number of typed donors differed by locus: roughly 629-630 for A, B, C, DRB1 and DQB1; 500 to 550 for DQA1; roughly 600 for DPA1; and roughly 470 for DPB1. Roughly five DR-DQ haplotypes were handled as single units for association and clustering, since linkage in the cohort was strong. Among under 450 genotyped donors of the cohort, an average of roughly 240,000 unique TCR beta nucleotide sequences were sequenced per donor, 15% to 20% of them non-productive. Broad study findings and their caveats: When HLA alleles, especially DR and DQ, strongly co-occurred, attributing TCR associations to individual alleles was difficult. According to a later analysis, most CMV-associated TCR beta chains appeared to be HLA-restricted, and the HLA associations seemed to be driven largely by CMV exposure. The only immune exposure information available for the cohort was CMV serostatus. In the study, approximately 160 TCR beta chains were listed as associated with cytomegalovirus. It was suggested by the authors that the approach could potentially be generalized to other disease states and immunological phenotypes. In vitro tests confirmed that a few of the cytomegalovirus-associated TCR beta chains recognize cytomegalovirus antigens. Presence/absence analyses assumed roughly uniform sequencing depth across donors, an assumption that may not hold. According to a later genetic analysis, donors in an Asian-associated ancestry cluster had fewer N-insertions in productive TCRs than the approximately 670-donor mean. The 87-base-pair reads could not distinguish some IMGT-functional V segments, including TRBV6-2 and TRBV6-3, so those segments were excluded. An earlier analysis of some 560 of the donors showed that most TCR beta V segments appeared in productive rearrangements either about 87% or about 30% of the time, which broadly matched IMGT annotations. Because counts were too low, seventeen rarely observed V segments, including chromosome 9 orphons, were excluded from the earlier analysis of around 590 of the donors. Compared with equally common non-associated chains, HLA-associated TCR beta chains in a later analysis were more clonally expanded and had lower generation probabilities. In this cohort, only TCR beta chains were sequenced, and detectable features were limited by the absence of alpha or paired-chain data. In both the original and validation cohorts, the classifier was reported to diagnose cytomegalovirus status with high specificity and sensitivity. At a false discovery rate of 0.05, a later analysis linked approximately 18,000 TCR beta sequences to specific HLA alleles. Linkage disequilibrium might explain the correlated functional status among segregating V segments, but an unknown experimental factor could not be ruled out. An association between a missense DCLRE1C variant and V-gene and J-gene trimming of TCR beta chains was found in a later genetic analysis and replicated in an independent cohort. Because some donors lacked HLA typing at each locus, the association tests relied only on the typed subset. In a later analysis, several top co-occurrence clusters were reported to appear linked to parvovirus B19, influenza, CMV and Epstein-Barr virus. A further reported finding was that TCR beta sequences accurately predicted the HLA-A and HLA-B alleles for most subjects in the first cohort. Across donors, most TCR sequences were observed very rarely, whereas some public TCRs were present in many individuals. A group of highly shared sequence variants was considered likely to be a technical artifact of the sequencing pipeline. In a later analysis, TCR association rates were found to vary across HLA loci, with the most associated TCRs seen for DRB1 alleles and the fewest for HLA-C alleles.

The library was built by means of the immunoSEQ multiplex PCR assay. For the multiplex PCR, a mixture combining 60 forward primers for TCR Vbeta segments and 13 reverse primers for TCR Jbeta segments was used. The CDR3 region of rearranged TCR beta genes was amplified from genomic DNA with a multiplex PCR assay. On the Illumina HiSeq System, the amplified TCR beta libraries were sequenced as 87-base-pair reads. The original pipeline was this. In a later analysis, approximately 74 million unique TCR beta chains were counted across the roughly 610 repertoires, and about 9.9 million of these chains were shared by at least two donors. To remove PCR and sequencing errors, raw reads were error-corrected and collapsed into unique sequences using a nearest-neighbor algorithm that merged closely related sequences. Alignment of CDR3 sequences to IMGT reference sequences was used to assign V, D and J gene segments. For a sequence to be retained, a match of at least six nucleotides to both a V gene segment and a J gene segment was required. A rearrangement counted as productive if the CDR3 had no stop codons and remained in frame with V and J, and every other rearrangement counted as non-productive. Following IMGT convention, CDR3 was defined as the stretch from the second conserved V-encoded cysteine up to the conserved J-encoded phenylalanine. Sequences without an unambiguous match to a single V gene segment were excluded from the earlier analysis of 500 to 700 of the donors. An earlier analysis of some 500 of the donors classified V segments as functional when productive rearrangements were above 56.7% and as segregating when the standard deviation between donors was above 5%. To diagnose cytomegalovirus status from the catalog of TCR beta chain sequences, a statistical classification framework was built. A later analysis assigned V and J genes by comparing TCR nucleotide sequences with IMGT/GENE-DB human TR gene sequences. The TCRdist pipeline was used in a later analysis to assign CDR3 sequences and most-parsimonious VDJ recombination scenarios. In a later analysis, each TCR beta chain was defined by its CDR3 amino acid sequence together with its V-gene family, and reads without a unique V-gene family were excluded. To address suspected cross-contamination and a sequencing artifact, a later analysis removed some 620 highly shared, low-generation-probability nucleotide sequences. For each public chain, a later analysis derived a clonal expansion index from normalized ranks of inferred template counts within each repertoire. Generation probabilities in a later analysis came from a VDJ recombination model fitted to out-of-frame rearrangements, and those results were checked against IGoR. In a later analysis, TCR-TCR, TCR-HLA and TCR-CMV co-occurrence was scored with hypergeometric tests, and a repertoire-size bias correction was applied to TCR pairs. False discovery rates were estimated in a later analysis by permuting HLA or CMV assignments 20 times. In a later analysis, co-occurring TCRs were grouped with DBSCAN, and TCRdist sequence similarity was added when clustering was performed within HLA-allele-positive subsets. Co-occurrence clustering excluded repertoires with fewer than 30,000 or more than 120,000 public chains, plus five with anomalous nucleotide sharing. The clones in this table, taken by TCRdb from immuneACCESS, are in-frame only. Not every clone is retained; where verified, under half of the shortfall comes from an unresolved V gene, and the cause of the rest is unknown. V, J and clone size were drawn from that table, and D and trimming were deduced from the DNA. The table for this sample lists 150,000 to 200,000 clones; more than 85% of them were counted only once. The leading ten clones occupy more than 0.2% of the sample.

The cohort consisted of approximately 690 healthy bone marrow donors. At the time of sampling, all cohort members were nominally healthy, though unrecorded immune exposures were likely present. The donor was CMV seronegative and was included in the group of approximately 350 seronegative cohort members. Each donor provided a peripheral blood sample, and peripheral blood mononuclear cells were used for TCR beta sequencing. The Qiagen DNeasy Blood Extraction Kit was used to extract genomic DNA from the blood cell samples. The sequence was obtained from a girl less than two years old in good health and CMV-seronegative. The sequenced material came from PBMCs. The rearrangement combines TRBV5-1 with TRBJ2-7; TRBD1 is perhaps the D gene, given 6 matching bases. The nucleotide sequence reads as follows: TGCGCCAGCAGCGTTCCGGGACAAGAGGGGGACGAGCAGTACTTC. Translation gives CASSVPGQEGDEQYF.